These 20 T cell receptor beta chains came from one sample sequenced in a study of molecular identifiers for immune sequencing clone quantification. TCRdb used MiXCR to reprocess the PCR reads, holding one entry per CDR3 protein. The table includes just over 95,000 distinct CDR3 sequences, around 24% detected once. The material sequenced was naive CD8+ T cells from blood, with Jurkat cell RNA spiked in. The subset here: FACS-sorted CD8+CD4-CCR7+CD45RA+ naive T cells. These receptors were taken from a human donor in good health. Some libraries in this study had Jurkat cell RNA spiked in.

This clonotype has ten or more counts. This chain uses TRBV7-6 with TRBJ1-1; D not certain. This CDR3 has 15 residues. Trimming cost V 0 bases and J 1 base, with 9 bases left between them. The germline V gene encodes CDR1 SGHVS and CDR2 FNYEAQ. CDR3 DNA: TGTGCCAGCAGCTTAGCTGCGGGATGGAACACTGAAGCTTTCTTT. This sequence encodes CASSLAAGWNTEAFF.

The chain carries TRBV20-1 and TRBJ2-1; D possibly corresponds to TRBD1 (5 bases). Germline V gene data show CDR1 as DFQATT and CDR2 as SNEGSKA (reference sequence). V lost 4 bases to trimming and J lost 12 bases, with 31 bases between them. This CDR3 comprises 17 residues. CDR3 protein: CSANNPYFSQGPTAQFF. The DNA of the CDR3 is TGCAGTGCTAATAACCCGTATTTTTCGCAGGGCCCCACTGCGCAGTTCTTC.

The sample holds many counts of this clonotype. The rearrangement links TRBV6-5 to TRBJ2-2; TRBD1 is a possible D gene (6 bases). Trimming removed 0 bases at V and 6 bases at J, with 8 bases between. Germline lookup yields CDR1 MNHEY and CDR2 SVGAGI. This CDR3 is built from 14 residues. The CDR3 coding sequence is TGTGCCAGCAGTTACTCTACAGGGCCCGGGGAGCTGTTTTTT. It codes for CASSYSTGPGELFF.

This clonotype was observed a few times. A clone one base away is much larger, so this may be a read error. V is TRBV6-1 and J is TRBJ2-5, with unresolved D. The CDR3 spans 14 residues. Germline CDR1 reads MNHNS; CDR2 reads SASEGT. V was trimmed by 5 bases and J by 2 bases, leaving 12 bases between them. The CDR3 coding sequence is TGTGCCAGCAGTCCCATGCCAGAGCAAGAGACCCAGTACTTC. Amino acids: CASSPMPEQETQYF.

J is TRBJ1-5 and V is TRBV7-8; the D is unclear. The CDR3 covers 15 residues. The ends were cut back, 2 bases at V and 3 bases at J, with 11 bases in the middle. Germline lookup yields CDR1 SGHVS and CDR2 FQNEAQ. The CDR3 is CASSLFAGYNQPQHF. The CDR3 nucleotides read TGTGCCAGCAGCTTATTCGCGGGGTACAATCAGCCCCAGCATTTT.

This clonotype was observed a few times. V usage is TRBV18 and J usage is TRBJ1-1; 9 bases map to TRBD1. The germline V gene has CDR1 KGHSH and CDR2 LQKENI. The CDR3 consists of 16 residues. Trimming cost V 5 bases and J 0 bases; bases outside gene matches: 7. CDR3 sequence (DNA): TGTGCCAGCTCAATTTTCGGGACAGGGTTGAACACTGAAGCTTTCTTT. It is translated as CASSIFGTGLNTEAFF.

In its sample, this clonotype was seen many times. CDR3 coding DNA: TGTGCCAGCAGTTTAGGGGGCGCTGAAGCTTTCTTT. The encoded protein is CASSLGGAEAFF. The chain joins TRBV12-3 or TRBV12-4 to TRBJ1-1; maybe TRBD1 (5 bases). V lost 1 base and J lost 6, with 6 bases in between. The CDR3 extends over 12 amino acids.

On this clonotype: Possible read error: a much larger clone is one base away. The V call is TRBV7-9, the J call TRBJ2-7; 9 bases line up with TRBD2. With V trimmed by 6 bases and J by 5 bases, 8 bases remained unmatched. The CDR3 runs to 14 residues. Germline V lookup: CDR1 SEHNR, CDR2 FQNEAQ (reference sequence). The chain's CDR3 is CASRKSGGIHEQYF. CDR3 coding DNA: TGTGCCAGCAGGAAAAGCGGGGGGATCCACGAGCAGTACTTC.

V usage is TRBV6-2 or TRBV6-3 and J usage is TRBJ2-3; D is uncertain. Germline V gene data show CDR1 as MNHEY and CDR2 as SVGEGT. Trimming left V 0 bases short and J 4 bases short, with 2 bases between. The length of the CDR3 is 12 residues. CDR3 sequence: CASSYSSDTQYF. The DNA for the CDR3 is TGTGCCAGCAGTTACTCCTCAGATACGCAGTATTTT.

Many counts were recorded for this clonotype. The chain is built from TRBV4-3 and TRBJ2-1; D tentatively reads TRBD1 or TRBD2 (5 bases each). Germline CDR1 is LGHNA and CDR2 is YSLEER. This CDR3 has 12 residues. V gave up 2 bases and J gave up 9 bases, with 8 bases separating them. The CDR3 sequence: CASSQIGGEQFF. Written as DNA, the CDR3 is TGCGCCAGCAGCCAAATTGGGGGTGAGCAGTTCTTC.

The chain carries TRBV6-2 or TRBV6-3 and TRBJ2-2; the D is unclear. Germline values: CDR1 MNHEY, CDR2 SVGEGT. This CDR3 is built from 14 residues. The V end lost 3 bases, the J end lost 5 bases, and 10 bases lay between the germline ends. The CDR3, as DNA: TGTGCCAGCAGTTATTTCACGACGACCGGGGAGCTGTTTTTT. Its translation: CASSYFTTTGELFF.

This clonotype was detected ten times or more. The chain employs TRBV12-3 or TRBV12-4 and TRBJ1-1, with D hard to call. V was trimmed by 1 base and J by 4 bases, leaving 7 bases between them. The CDR3 is 13 amino acids. The CDR3 is CASSLGLFTEAFF. The CDR3 DNA is TGTGCCAGCAGTTTAGGTCTATTCACTGAAGCTTTCTTT.

The CDR3 nucleotides read TGTGCCTTGGAGGCAGGGAGGCGCGAGCAGTACTTC. Its translation is CALEAGRREQYF. The rearrangement joins TRBV30 to TRBJ2-7; the D gene is possibly TRBD2 (6 bases). The CDR3 length is 12 residues. Germline values: CDR1 GTSNPN, CDR2 SVGIG (reference sequence). V lost 7 bases and J 6 bases, leaving 16 bases between the germline ends.

This clonotype was counted many times. The gene calls are TRBV12-5 and TRBJ1-1; D not resolved. The V gene lost 2 bases and the J gene lost 6 bases, with 7 bases spanning the gap. Looked up from germline, CDR1 is LGHNT and CDR2 is FRNRAP. The CDR3 runs to 12 residues. Here the CDR3 reads CASGLLGSEAFF. CDR3 nucleotide sequence: TGTGCTAGTGGTTTGTTGGGCTCTGAAGCTTTCTTT.

V and J are TRBV4-1 and TRBJ1-1; no clear D gene. Germline values: CDR1 MGHRA, CDR2 YSYEKL. V lost 5 bases and J lost 1, with 8 bases in between. This CDR3 comprises 13 residues. The CDR3 nucleotides read TGCGCCAGCAGCTACCGACAGAACACTGAAGCTTTCTTT. Protein sequence: CASSYRQNTEAFF.

This clonotype was observed at least ten times. This rearrangement joins TRBV7-3 to TRBJ2-3; 14 positions agree with TRBD2. The CDR3 sequence is 17 residues long. CDR1 and CDR2 (germline): SGHTA, FQGTGA. V lost 2 bases, J lost 5 bases, and 6 bases stayed unmatched. This CDR3 reads CASSLGTSGSFIDTQYF. DNA for the CDR3: TGTGCCAGCAGCTTAGGGACTAGCGGGAGCTTTATAGATACGCAGTATTTT.

The rearrangement links TRBV12-3 or TRBV12-4 to TRBJ2-1, with 10 bases fitting TRBD2. This CDR3 spans 24 amino acids. Losses at the gene ends were 5 bases for V and 5 bases for J; bases not matched to a gene: 33. The chain's CDR3 is CASSQRRPGLARTVGPRFDNEQFF. CDR3 nucleotide sequence: TGTGCCAGCAGTCAACGACGCCCGGGACTAGCGCGGACGGTTGGCCCCCGGTTCGACAATGAGCAGTTCTTC.

A word on this clonotype: Possible read error: a much larger clone is one base away. This chain uses TRBV7-9 with TRBJ1-1; tentative D call: TRBD1 (5 bases). Germline V gene data show CDR1 as SEHNR and CDR2 as FQNEAQ (reference sequence). The CDR3 is 15 residues long. Trimming took 4 bases from V and 11 from J, leaving 23 bases between them. The CDR3, as DNA: TGTGCCAGCAGCTCTCCCGGGGCCCACATTGAGGGGGCTTTCTTT. Protein: CASSSPGAHIEGAFF.

This clonotype showed up many times. This chain uses TRBV6-1 with TRBJ1-1; D gene uncertain. V lost 2 bases and J 8 bases, leaving 6 bases between the germline ends. The CDR3 loop spans 11 amino acids. Germline V CDR1 and CDR2: MNHNS, SASEGT. This CDR3 reads CASSELTEAFF. The CDR3 DNA reads as TGTGCCAGCAGTGAATTGACAGAAGCTTTCTTT.

This clonotype appeared many times. V is TRBV7-2 and J is TRBJ2-1; the D gene could be TRBD1 or TRBD2 (5 bases each). The CDR3 totals 17 residues. Germline lookup yields CDR1 SGHTA and CDR2 FQGNSA. V lost 2 bases, J lost 7 bases, and 21 bases lay in between. CDR3 in amino acids: CASSLLTTVRGYNEQFF. CDR3 DNA sequence: TGTGCCAGCAGCTTACTGACGACAGTCCGGGGATATAATGAGCAGTTCTTC.